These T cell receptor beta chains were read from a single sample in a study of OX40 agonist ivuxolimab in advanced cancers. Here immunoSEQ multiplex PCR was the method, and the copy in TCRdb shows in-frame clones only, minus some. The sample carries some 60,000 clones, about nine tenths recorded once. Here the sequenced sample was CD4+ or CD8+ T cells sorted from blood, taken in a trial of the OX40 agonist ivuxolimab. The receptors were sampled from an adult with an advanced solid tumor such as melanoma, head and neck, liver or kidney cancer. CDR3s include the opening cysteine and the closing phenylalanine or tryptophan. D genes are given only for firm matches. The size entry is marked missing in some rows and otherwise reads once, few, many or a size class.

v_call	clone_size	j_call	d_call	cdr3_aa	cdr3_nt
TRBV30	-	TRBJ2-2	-	CAWRRASSTGELFF	TGTGCCTGGAGGCGGGCTAGCAGCACCGGGGAGCTGTTTTTT
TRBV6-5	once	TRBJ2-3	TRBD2	CASNVLAADTQYF	TGTGCCAGCAACGTTCTAGCGGCAGATACGCAGTATTTT
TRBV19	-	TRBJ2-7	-	CASSKTSSYEQYF	TGTGCCAGTAGCAAGACTAGCTCCTACGAGCAGTACTTC
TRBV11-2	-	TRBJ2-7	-	CASSLLLAGLSYEQYF	TGTGCCAGCAGCTTACTTCTTGCGGGTTTGTCCTACGAGCAGTACTTC
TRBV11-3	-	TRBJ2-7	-	CASSLDSGVREQYF	TGTGCCAGCAGCTTAGATTCCGGAGTTAGGGAGCAGTACTTC
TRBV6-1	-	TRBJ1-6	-	CASSGQKNYNSPLHF	TGTGCCAGCAGCGGACAGAAAAACTATAATTCACCCCTCCACTTT
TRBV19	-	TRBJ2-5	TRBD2	CASSIQGTSGSGETQYF	TGTGCCAGTAGTATCCAAGGGACTAGCGGGAGCGGAGAGACCCAGTACTTC
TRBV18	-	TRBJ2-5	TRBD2	CASSPTSGQETQYF	TGTGCCAGCTCCCCTACTAGCGGCCAAGAGACCCAGTACTTC
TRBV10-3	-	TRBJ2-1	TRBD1	CAISEGTGQGNEQFF	TGTGCCATCAGTGAGGGGACAGGCCAGGGGAATGAGCAGTTCTTC
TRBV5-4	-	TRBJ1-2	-	CASSLGTGAMKGYTF	TGTGCCAGCAGCCTGGGGACTGGGGCAATGAAAGGCTACACCTTC
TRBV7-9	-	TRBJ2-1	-	CASSLVSEQFF	TGTGCCAGCAGCTTAGTGAGTGAGCAGTTCTTC
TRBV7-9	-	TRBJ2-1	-	CASSLASQYNEQFF	TGTGCCAGCAGCTTAGCGAGCCAGTACAATGAGCAGTTCTTC
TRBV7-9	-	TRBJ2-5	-	CASSLNQETQYF	TGTGCCAGCAGCCTCAATCAAGAGACCCAGTACTTC
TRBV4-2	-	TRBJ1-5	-	CASSQDFARDNQPQHF	TGTGCCAGCAGCCAAGATTTTGCCAGGGACAATCAGCCCCAGCATTTT
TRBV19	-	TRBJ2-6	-	CASSMVSGANVLTF	TGTGCCAGTAGTATGGTCTCTGGGGCCAACGTCCTGACTTTC